A single sample gave rise to the 32 T cell receptor beta chains below, sequenced in a study of Graves' ophthalmopathy and Graves' hyperthyroidism. As the template, RNA transcripts were used to amplify TCR beta CDR3 regions. Second-round multiplex PCR came after first-round RT-PCR with HTBI primers. TCRdb re-analysed the multiplex PCR reads in MiXCR, keeping a single row per CDR3 protein. This sample has over a million distinct CDR3 sequences, with about two fifths found just once. The specimen was peripheral blood or thyroid tissue (not recorded which). The origin of the receptors is an adult man with Graves' hyperthyroidism.

In this sample, this clonotype turned up many times. The gene calls are TRBV5-6 and TRBJ1-4; D perhaps matches TRBD1 (6 bases). V shed 4 bases and J shed 4 bases, with 11 bases lying between them. The CDR3 runs 14 residues. CDR1 is SGHDT, CDR2 YYEEEE, per germline. The CDR3 sequence: CASSMTGINEKLFF. The DNA of the CDR3 is TGTGCCAGCAGCATGACAGGAATTAATGAAAAACTGTTTTTT.

Comments on this clonotype: A read error is possible here, since a much larger clone lies one base away. The chain links TRBV7-9 to TRBJ2-7; D remains ambiguous. Germline CDR1 and CDR2: SEHNR and FQNEAQ (reference sequence). The length of the CDR3 is 15 residues. CDR3 bases: TGTGCCGGCAGCCCGGCCGGCGGCAGCTCCTACGAGCAGTACTTC. Protein product: CAGSPAGGSSYEQYF.

This clonotype was counted between two and nine times. The chain joins TRBV7-3 to TRBJ2-7; 7 nucleotides line up with TRBD1. V lost 6 bases and J lost 2; bases outside the gene matches: 10. The CDR3 sequence is 15 residues long. Germline V gives CDR1 SGHTA, CDR2 FQGTGA. CDR3 amino acids: CASRATGVLTYEQYF. The CDR3 region has the DNA TGTGCCAGCAGAGCCACAGGGGTTCTGACCTACGAGCAGTACTTC.

This clonotype was detected a few times. The rearrangement joins TRBV2 to TRBJ2-7, with 12 bases that match TRBD2. The J segment lost 7 bases and the V segment lost 4 bases, leaving 11 bases of the junction unmatched. The CDR3 covers 16 residues. The V gene's germline CDR1 is SNHLY and CDR2 FYNNEI. The CDR3 DNA reads TGTGCCAGCAGTGCTGCAAGACTAGCGGGAGCGGATGAGCAGTACTTC. It yields the protein CASSAARLAGADEQYF.

This clonotype was observed a single time. This chain connects TRBV6-6 to TRBJ1-2, with 11 bases lining up with TRBD1. With V trimmed by 0 bases and J by 6 bases, 3 bases remained unmatched. Germline lookup yields CDR1 MNHNY and CDR2 SVGAGI (reference sequence). The CDR3 is made up of 15 amino acids. Here the CDR3 reads CASSYSWTGGDGYTF. In nucleotides, the CDR3 is TGTGCCAGCAGTTACTCCTGGACAGGGGGCGATGGCTACACCTTC.

This clonotype was counted ten times or more. The genes are TRBV9 and TRBJ1-6, with D perhaps matching TRBD1 (5 bases). The length of the CDR3 is 13 residues. Trimming cost V 2 bases and J 6 bases, with 6 bases left between them. Germline CDR1 reads SGDLS; CDR2 reads YYNGEE. CDR3 sequence: CASSVGANSPLHF. CDR3 bases: TGTGCCAGCAGCGTCGGGGCTAATTCACCCCTCCACTTT.

This clonotype was recorded many times. The chain carries TRBV25-1 and TRBJ1-1; D uncertain. From germline, CDR1 is MGHDK and CDR2 SYGVNS. The CDR3 is made up of 13 amino acids. Trimming left V 1 base short and J 11 bases short, with 14 bases between. The CDR3 loop reads CASSESPPGRAFF. The CDR3 coding sequence is TGTGCCAGCAGTGAATCTCCCCCCGGGAGGGCTTTCTTT. Using reference TRBV25-1 and TRBJ1-1 for the parts outside the CDR3, the full variable domain is EADIYQTPRYLVIGTGKKITLECSQTMGHDKMYWYQQDPGMELHLIHYSYGVNSTEKGDLSSESTVSRIRTEHFPLTLESARPSHTSQYLCASSESPPGRAFFGQGTRLTVV.

The sample holds many counts of this clonotype. CDR3 region: CASSQGAAGGQETQYF. In DNA, the CDR3 is TGCGCCAGCAGCCAAGGGGCCGCAGGAGGCCAAGAGACCCAGTACTTC. The chain uses TRBV4-1 and TRBJ2-5; TRBD2 might be the D (5 bases). Trimming stripped 1 base from V and 1 base from J, with 13 bases between. The CDR3 runs to 16 residues. Germline assignment: CDR1 MGHRA and CDR2 YSYEKL.

As for this clonotype: One end of the junction does not line up with germline, which may come from a read error. The CDR3 is CASSYGRTGLGFEQYF. DNA of the CDR3: TGTGCCAGCAGTTACGGCAGGACAGGGTTGGGCTTCGAGCAGTACTTC. This chain connects TRBV10-3 to TRBJ2-7, with 8 bases that match TRBD1. Germline CDR1 ENHRY, CDR2 SYGVKD. CDR3 length: 16 residues.

This clonotype showed up just a few times. A read error may produce the germline difference seen at one junction end. The CDR3 protein is CASSTDPPIGGAFGETQYF. CDR3 bases: TGTGCCAGCAGTACAGATCCCCCTATCGGGGGGGCCTTCGGTGAGACCCAGTACTTC. The rearrangement links TRBV10-3 to TRBJ2-5; 8 bases map to TRBD2. From germline, CDR1 is ENHRY and CDR2 SYGVKD. CDR3 size: 19 residues.

The CDR3 here is CSVRVLSNGNTIYF. The CDR3, as DNA: TGCAGCGTGAGGGTATTGTCAAACGGAAACACCATATATTTT. The rearrangement joins TRBV29-1 to TRBJ1-3; no firm D call. V gave up 6 bases and J gave up 4 bases, with 16 bases separating them. Germline CDR1 and CDR2: SQVTM and ANQGSEA. There are 14 residues in the CDR3.

This clonotype was observed a handful of times. The chain employs TRBV4-2 and TRBJ1-2, with D possibly being TRBD1 (6 bases). From germline, CDR1 is LGHNA and CDR2 YNFKEQ. This CDR3 has 17 residues. The ends were cut back, 0 bases at V and 5 bases at J, with 19 bases in the middle. In nucleotides, the CDR3 is TGTGCCAGCAGCCAAGAAACCCAGGAGGGGGGACGGTATGGCTACACCTTC. Amino acid sequence: CASSQETQEGGRYGYTF.

This clonotype was recorded many times. V is TRBV20-1 and J is TRBJ1-2; no reliable D call. Germline CDR1 is DFQATT and CDR2 is SNEGSKA (reference sequence). The CDR3 loop spans 17 amino acids. V was cut by 0 bases and J by 4 bases, with 21 bases left in between. CDR3 region: CSARDRAGRPKPYGYTF. CDR3 coding DNA: TGCAGTGCTAGAGATCGAGCCGGACGCCCGAAGCCCTATGGCTACACCTTC.

This chain joins TRBV7-3 and TRBJ2-2; 11 bases agree with TRBD2. Trimming at V came to 5 bases and at J to 4 bases, leaving 6 bases not matched to a gene. Per germline, CDR1 SGHTA and CDR2 FQGTGA. The CDR3 spans 16 residues. The chain's CDR3 is CASSPLAGAGTGELFF. As DNA, the CDR3 is TGTGCCAGCAGCCCACTAGCGGGAGCAGGCACCGGGGAGCTGTTTTTT.

The chain carries TRBV25-1 and TRBJ1-5, with D possibly matching TRBD1 (6 bases). V lost 4 bases to trimming and J lost 3 bases, with 16 bases between them. Germline assignment: CDR1 MGHDK and CDR2 SYGVNS. The CDR3 runs 16 residues. The CDR3 sequence is CASSVYRQADNQPQHF. CDR3 DNA sequence: TGTGCCAGCAGTGTGTACAGACAGGCGGACAATCAGCCCCAGCATTTT.

Many counts were recorded for this clonotype. The V call is TRBV12-3 or TRBV12-4, the J call TRBJ2-6; D is unclear. There are 13 residues in the CDR3. As DNA, the CDR3 is TGTGCTAGTGGTTTGTCTGGGGCCAACGTCCTGACTTTC. Protein sequence: CASGLSGANVLTF.

The table lists this clonotype with a few counts. This may be a read error: a much more frequent sequence differs by one nucleotide. The rearrangement links TRBV9 to TRBJ1-3; D may be TRBD1 (5 bases). The CDR3 runs to 15 residues. From germline, CDR1 is SGDLS and CDR2 YYNGEE. V lost 0 bases and J lost 2, with 9 bases in between. Here the CDR3 reads CASSVAGATGNTIYF. The DNA for the CDR3 is TGTGCCAGCAGCGTAGCTGGGGCGACTGGAAACACCATATATTTT. Full variable domain (missing parts from reference TRBV9 and TRBJ1-3): DSGVTQTPKHLITATGQRVTLRCSPRSGDLSVYWYQQSLDQGLQFLIQYYNGEERAKGNILERFSAQQFPDLHSELNLSSLELGDSALYFCASSVAGATGNTIYFGEGSWLTVV.

The sample holds many counts of this clonotype. The gene calls are TRBV29-1 and TRBJ1-1; no definite D call. CDR1 and CDR2 (germline): SQVTM, ANQGSEA. CDR3 length: 13 residues. Trimming removed 3 bases at V and 0 bases at J, with 8 bases between. In nucleotides, the CDR3 is TGCAGCGTTGATCGGCAGATGAACACTGAAGCTTTCTTT. This codes for CSVDRQMNTEAFF. Based on the CDR3 plus reference TRBV29-1 and TRBJ1-1, the full variable domain is SAVISQKPSRDICQRGTSLTIQCQVDSQVTMMFWYRQQPGQSLTLIATANQGSEATYESGFVIDKFPISRPNLTFSTLTVSNMSPEDSSIYLCSVDRQMNTEAFFGQGTRLTVV.

The rearrangement links TRBV25-1 to TRBJ1-2; unclear D gene. V dropped 6 bases and J dropped 3 bases, with 14 bases sitting between them. There are 14 residues in the CDR3. Germline assignment: CDR1 MGHDK and CDR2 SYGVNS. CDR3 region: CASSLDVFYYGYTF. CDR3 DNA sequence: TGTGCCAGCAGCTTAGACGTTTTTTACTATGGCTACACCTTC.

The genes are TRBV12-3 or TRBV12-4 and TRBJ1-2; no reliable D call. The CDR3 covers 13 residues. Trimming took 7 bases from V and 4 from J, leaving 13 bases between them. The CDR3 DNA reads as TGTGCCAGCACCCAGGAGTATACCTATGGCTACACCTTC. This gives the protein CASTQEYTYGYTF.

The chain carries TRBV2 and TRBJ1-4, with D tentatively TRBD1 (6 bases). This CDR3 is built from 14 residues. Trimming removed 5 bases from V and 3 bases from J, with 10 bases in between. Germline values: CDR1 SNHLY, CDR2 FYNNEI. CDR3 bases: TGTGCCAGCAGTCAGGGGATCGCTAATGAAAAACTGTTTTTT. Encoded protein: CASSQGIANEKLFF. Drawing the rest from reference TRBV2 and TRBJ1-4, the complete variable domain is EPEVTQTPSHQVTQMGQEVILRCVPISNHLYFYWYRQILGQKVEFLVSFYNNEISEKSEIFDDQFSVERPDGSNFTLKIRSTKLEDSAMYFCASSQGIANEKLFFGSGTQLSVL.

The chain has TRBV5-1 and TRBJ2-5; D ambiguous. Germline V CDR1 and CDR2: SGHRS, YFSETQ. This CDR3 has 16 amino acids. Trimming pared 0 bases from V and 1 base from J, leaving 13 bases between. The CDR3 here is CASSLAVMYRQETQYF. The CDR3 DNA sequence: TGCGCCAGCAGCTTGGCCGTCATGTACCGCCAAGAGACCCAGTACTTC.

This clonotype has only one observation. The V call is TRBV7-9, the J call TRBJ2-2; TRBD2 matches 13 bases. The CDR3 spans 15 residues. Trimming removed 5 bases from V and 6 bases from J; junction bases left unmatched: 3. Germline values: CDR1 SEHNR, CDR2 FQNEAQ (reference sequence). CDR3 region: CASSIGTSGAGELFF. The CDR3 bases are TGTGCCAGCAGCATAGGGACTAGCGGGGCCGGGGAGCTGTTTTTT. Filled out from reference TRBV7-9 and TRBJ2-2, the complete variable domain reads DTGVSQNPRHKITKRGQNVTFRCDPISEHNRLYWYRQTLGQGPEFLTYFQNEAQLEKSRLLSDRFSAERPKGSFSTLEIQRTEQGDSAMYLCASSIGTSGAGELFFGEGSRLTVL.

The chain carries TRBV7-9 and TRBJ1-2; D remains ambiguous. The germline V gene has CDR1 SEHNR and CDR2 FQNEAQ (reference sequence). The CDR3 runs 13 residues. Trimming removed 6 bases at V and 2 bases at J, with 10 bases between. The CDR3 here is CASSLWQNYGYTF. The CDR3, as DNA: TGTGCCAGCAGTTTATGGCAGAACTATGGCTACACCTTC.

In this sample, this clonotype turned up many times. This chain links TRBV6-4 with TRBJ1-6, with 11 bases that match TRBD1. CDR1 MRHNA and CDR2 SNTAGT come from the germline V gene. V shed 2 bases, J shed 9 bases, and the junction held 0 bases outside the gene matches. The CDR3 spans 14 residues. CDR3 amino acids: CASSDGQGASPLHF. For the CDR3, the DNA is TGTGCCAGCAGTGACGGACAGGGGGCTTCACCCCTCCACTTT.

The J gene is TRBJ1-6, the V gene TRBV5-1, with D unclear. From germline, CDR1 is SGHRS and CDR2 YFSETQ. The CDR3 totals 16 residues. Trimming pared 1 base from V and 0 bases from J, leaving 8 bases between. The CDR3 sequence is CASSLLSSSYNSPLHF. The CDR3 DNA sequence: TGCGCCAGCAGCTTGCTGAGCAGCTCCTATAATTCACCCCTCCACTTT. Looking up the rest from reference TRBV5-1 and TRBJ1-6 gives the full variable domain: KAGVTQTPRYLIKTRGQQVTLSCSPISGHRSVSWYQQTPGQGLQFLFEYFSETQRNKGNFPGRFSGRQFSNSRSEMNVSTLELGDSALYLCASSLLSSSYNSPLHFGNGTRLTVT.

This clonotype was observed many times. The CDR3 loop is CASSTTVSGNTIYF. CDR3 in DNA: TGTGCCAGCAGCACAACTGTCTCTGGAAACACCATATATTTT. The genes are TRBV7-9 and TRBJ1-3; no reliable D call. This CDR3 has 14 amino acids. Per germline, CDR1 SEHNR and CDR2 FQNEAQ (reference sequence). Trimming removed 5 bases at V and 0 bases at J, with 8 bases between.

The table lists this clonotype with many counts. This chain connects TRBV6-6 to TRBJ1-1, with a tentative D call TRBD1 (5 bases). V was shortened by 8 bases and J by 3 bases, with 10 bases between the two germline ends. This CDR3 has 12 amino acids. Germline loops: CDR1 MNHNY, CDR2 SVGAGI (reference sequence). CDR3: CASVQADTEAFF. For the CDR3, the DNA is TGTGCCAGCGTACAGGCAGACACTGAAGCTTTCTTT.

This chain uses TRBV6-5 with TRBJ2-7; possibly TRBD2 for D (6 bases). There are 14 residues in the CDR3. CDR1 and CDR2 from the germline V gene are MNHEY and SVGAGI. Trimming shortened V by 3 bases and J by 5 bases, and 14 bases separated the two germline ends. The CDR3 bases are TGTGCCAGCAGTTATCGGGGGAGTACCAACGAGCAGTACTTC. Its protein is CASSYRGSTNEQYF.

This clonotype occurred many times. The chain employs TRBV7-2 and TRBJ1-1; no clear D. Per germline, CDR1 SGHTA and CDR2 FQGNSA. The CDR3 has 12 amino acids. The CDR3 sequence is CAYSEGVSEAFF. The CDR3 nucleotides are TGTGCGTACTCGGAGGGCGTCTCTGAAGCTTTCTTT.

Concerning this clonotype itself: Because the CDR3 is missing its conserved closing phenylalanine or tryptophan, this is likely a read error. The limits of the CDR3 on the DNA are not certain, so only TCRdb's listed CDR3 is given. This chain connects TRBV5-1 to TRBJ2-5; the table gives TRBD1 as D, unverified against the DNA. Looked up from germline, CDR1 is SGHRS and CDR2 is YFSETQ. The CDR3 region is 13 residues in length, termini included. CDR3 amino acids: CASRRRGGSTQNT.

This clonotype was counted at least ten times. V and J are TRBV11-2 and TRBJ2-5, with no clear D. The CDR3 extends over 14 amino acids. Germline CDR1 SGHAT, CDR2 FQNNGV. V lost 5 bases and J lost 2, with 12 bases in between. The CDR3 reads CASSDTHRQETQYF. CDR3 nucleotides: TGTGCCAGCAGCGACACGCACAGACAAGAGACCCAGTACTTC.